This section outlines one T cell receptor beta chain sequence together with its context. Its antigen remains unidentified. Mismatch with germline at one junction end may stem from a read error. In the germline V gene, CDR1 corresponds to LGHNA and CDR2 to YSLEER. Including cysteine and phenylalanine, the CDR3 has 19 amino acids. Only the CDR3 part of the read is kept: 57 bases, read in frame from the first base. The library relied on 5' RACE. TCRdb lists the instrument as Illumina HiSeq 2500. A second PCR of roughly 7 to 11 cycles was performed with a sample-barcoded 5' primer and a J-beta primer mix. A unique molecular identifier was introduced onto each TCR beta cDNA molecule by a template-switch 5' adaptor carrying 12 random nucleotides. Each sample yielded at least 2.5 million CDR3-containing paired-end reads. All of the RNA was converted into first-strand cDNA using the Mint cDNA synthesis kit, with a TRBC-specific oligonucleotide serving as the primer. Following uracil-DNA glycosylase treatment, all cDNA underwent a first 18-cycle PCR with the universal primers M1SS and BC2_uni_R. Turning to the authors' computational methods: Normalization of each sample was performed by random selection of 1 million high-quality reads, each carrying a distinct molecular identifier. Instead of being binned into consensus sequences, reads that shared molecular identifiers were thrown out. MiTCR, with a Q25 quality threshold and the strictest error-elimination algorithm, was used for CDR3 identification, clonotype clustering and error correction. A nonparametric unseen species model with Euler transformation was used to estimate a lower bound on total TCR beta diversity. Using fastp trimming at Q25 and MiXCR clonotype assembly, TCRdb reanalyzed the public sequencing data and kept in-frame beta chains. Identical CDR3 protein sequences are pooled into one entry, listed with their most common genes and DNA. The authors' filters were not applied to this entry. Within this sample are about 930,000 distinct CDR3 sequences, with almost 30% of them counted one time only. About a tenth of the sample is taken by the ten largest.

This entry is derived from a study of blood T cells in healthy people across ages (dated by TCRdb to the mid-2010s). Study-level background: In model experiments, template switching captured roughly one uniquely barcoded TCR beta cDNA molecule for every two T cells. The study measured age-related changes in TCR beta repertoire diversity using deep sequencing normalized with unique cDNA molecular identifiers. The donors were split into four age groups: young (average about 16 years), middle-aged (39), aged (62) and long-lived (more than 80). The study analyzed two additional independent replicas of 1 million unique cDNA reads from the same blood draw for two donors, one aged 18 to 30 and one aged 80 or older.

The roughly 39 donors, aged about 6 to 95 years, were systemically healthy Caucasian individuals from Russia. Approximately 9.3 milliliters of peripheral blood were drawn from each donor into EDTA-treated Vacutainer tubes. Ficoll-Paque density-gradient centrifugation was used to isolate PBMCs, with at least 7 million per sample. Total RNA was extracted from PBMCs with Trizol reagent, with at least 5.5 micrograms obtained per sample. The percentages of naive CD45RAhigh/CD27high T cells were determined by flow cytometry on a PBMC aliquot from every donor. What the study reported, not specific to this receptor: Because donor CMV infection status was unknown, age-related changes in expanded clonotypes were potentially confounded. Compared with the aged group, the long-lived group had more naive CD4+ T cells, fewer expanded clones and increased TCR diversity, a pattern suggesting age selection. As age increased, observed TCR beta diversity per million T cells dropped in a roughly linear way, and a significant reduction was already evident by age 40. Total diversity estimates from one million sequenced T cells were considered lower bounds and underestimates. There was a strong correlation between observed TCR beta diversity and the percentage of naive T cells measured by flow cytometry. Conclusive comparison of naive and antigen-experienced compartments was prevented by the profiling of bulk unsorted PBMCs.

This sample also belongs to another study, concerning T cells of mothers and their children. As the second paper documents: The donors were nine systemically healthy Caucasian individuals, made up of three mothers and their six children. cDNA synthesis used all of the extracted RNA, with approximately 1.4 ug of RNA in each 15 ul reaction. Sample barcodes and 2-4 random nucleotides were added via the M1S primer in the second PCR. Over 9.5 million TCR beta CDR3 reads came from each mother, compared with a few million reads from each child. TCR recombination output is similarly shaped by thymic selection in related and unrelated pairs, with a minor effect exerted by inherited differences. Normalized repertoire overlap in related mother-child pairs was always slightly higher than in unrelated mother-child pairs, but the difference was never significant. With a sensitivity of 90 to 100 clones per million clonotypes, no persistent microchimeric T cell clones were detected. In the study, deep NGS was used to compare the TCR beta repertoires of mothers and children, and features distinguishing related mother-child pairs from unrelated individuals were sought. Mothers averaged about 40 +/- 4 years of age and children averaged 11 +/- 4 years. Libraries were sequenced on Illumina HiSeq 2000 with 100+100 nt paired-end reads after adapter ligation with NEBNext reagents. To prevent cross-contamination, the mother and child libraries were prepared one month apart and sequenced in separate runs. Each donor had between about 500,000 and 2,100,000 distinct TCR beta clonotypes identified. Naive TCR beta clonotypes were estimated from low-frequency clonotypes matched to each donor's FACS-determined naive share, without sorting.

The specimen was blood. The chain is made from TRBV4-3 and TRBJ2-6, with 9 bases in between that match TRBD1. The TCR comes from a woman aged 40 to 49 in good health. The CDR3 has the sequence CASGQDSGTGNSGANVLTF. The sequenced DNA: TGCGCCAGCGGCCAAGATTCCGGGACAGGGAACTCTGGGGCCAACGTCCTGACTTTC.